This T cell receptor (beta chain) was observed in a study of shared clonotypes between healthy human individuals (TCRdb year 2020). Broadly, across the study: Two women and three men aged 18 to 49 years were included in the cohort. Libraries were prepared and TCR repertoires were sequenced by different laboratories using diverse techniques, in order to increase sequencing depth and limit assay-specific biases. For each donor, CD4 naive and CD4 memory were each run on three plates, CD8 naive on two plates, and CD8 memory on one plate. Per donor, leukapheresis produced somewhere between about 0.85 and 10 billion PBMCs. The study deeply sequenced blood TCR repertoires of roughly five healthy adults to estimate repertoire size and the extent of clonotype sharing between individuals. The full study reports these points: Based on pairwise subsampling, the degree of clonotype sharing among donors was expected to be affected by sequencing depth. Larger estimated clonotype richness was generally found for naive subsets than for memory subsets. The genetic and exposure-history diversity represented was limited by the small number of donors. Rarefaction of sorted-subset datasets indicated incomplete sequencing despite the large sequencing depth. Sharing across a few donors was observed for about 5% of naive CD4, 3.5% of naive CD8, over 2% of memory CD4, and roughly 0.4% of memory CD8 clonotypes. Higher generation probabilities were observed for clonotypes shared by all four sorted-subset donors than for non-shared clonotypes. Sampling was restricted to blood, and TCR repertoires in tissue are likely to differ from TCR repertoires in blood.

The germline V gene yields MGHRA for CDR1 and YSYEKL for CDR2. The cysteine opens and the phenylalanine closes a CDR3 of 15 amino acids. Only the CDR3 DNA is retained, 45 bases long and in frame from the first base. V and J lose 1 base and 0 bases, and a span of 10 bases separates them. TCR CDR3 regions were amplified from genomic DNA by multiplex PCR using the deep immunoSEQ assay. Extracted genomic DNA from each cell subset was spread evenly across all wells of several immunoSEQ 96-well plates, with each plate serving as a replicate. For sorted subsets, approximately 200 ng of genomic DNA, equivalent to 25,000 to 30,000 T cell genomes, went into each replicate PCR. The purified libraries were quantified using a Qubit 3.0 fluorometer, sized with a Bioanalyzer 2100, and then quantified again using the KAPA Library Quantification kit. Every immunoSEQ 96-well plate was sequenced on a dedicated single-read 150-cycle Illumina NextSeq 550 flow cell. The study's processing was this. The immunoSEQ output contained only junctional sequences without quality scores, so filtering could not match that applied to full-length reads. Sequences were annotated with PyIR, a Python wrapper for IgBLAST v1.9, using IMGT germline references to assign V/J genes and CDR3. Any read was removed if the V/J assignment was weak (E-value above 1e-6), the CDR3 was missing, or the read contained stop codons, out-of-frame junctions, or ambiguous translated residues. V3J clonotypes were defined by identical inferred V gene, J gene, and CDR3 amino acid sequence. Percentage overlap between repertoires was computed as shared unique clonotypes divided by the size of the smaller repertoire. Three approaches were used to assess repertoire richness: RTK rarefaction, the Chao1 estimator, and Recon v2.1 estimates of unobserved clonotypes. OLGA was used to compute generation probabilities for all TCRbeta clonotypes that the gDNA method yielded from four donors. TCRdb's version of the immuneACCESS table is confined to in-frame rearrangements and falls short of the full clone set. An unresolved V gene accounts for under half of the shortfall where checked; the remainder is of unknown origin. D and trimming were read from the DNA, whereas the V and J calls and clone size are those reported in that table. This sample has hundreds of thousands of clones in its table, and approximately 96% of those were observed once. The ten top clones hold 0.11% of the sample.

About this clone: Its antigen has not been determined. The input lacks base qualities; no much larger clone sits a single base away.

CD8 naive samples consisted of CD45RO-negative cells that were positively selected for CCR7, yielding a CD45RA+CCR7+ population without TemRA cells. The donors were healthy, HIV-negative adults who had no recently reported acute infections or vaccinations. Every donor was a Caucasian adult residing in Nashville, Tennessee, USA. After blood collection by leukapheresis, PBMCs were isolated using Ficoll-Histopaque density gradient centrifugation and then cryopreserved in the vapor phase of liquid nitrogen. Analytical flow cytometry was used to check the purity and quantity of each magnetically sorted T cell population. Genomic DNA was isolated from every sorted fraction and measured by UV absorbance on a Nanodrop 2000c.

Material for sequencing was naive CD8+ T cells sorted from blood. This sample's cell subset or site label indicates: CD45RA+CCR7+. Recombination linked TRBV4-1 to TRBJ2-7; the D segment cannot be called with confidence. This receptor was identified in a woman aged 25 to 45 in good health. The CDR3: CASSQGRANSYEQYF. The nucleotide sequence is TGCGCCAGCAGCCAAGGTCGAGCGAACTCCTACGAGCAGTACTTC.